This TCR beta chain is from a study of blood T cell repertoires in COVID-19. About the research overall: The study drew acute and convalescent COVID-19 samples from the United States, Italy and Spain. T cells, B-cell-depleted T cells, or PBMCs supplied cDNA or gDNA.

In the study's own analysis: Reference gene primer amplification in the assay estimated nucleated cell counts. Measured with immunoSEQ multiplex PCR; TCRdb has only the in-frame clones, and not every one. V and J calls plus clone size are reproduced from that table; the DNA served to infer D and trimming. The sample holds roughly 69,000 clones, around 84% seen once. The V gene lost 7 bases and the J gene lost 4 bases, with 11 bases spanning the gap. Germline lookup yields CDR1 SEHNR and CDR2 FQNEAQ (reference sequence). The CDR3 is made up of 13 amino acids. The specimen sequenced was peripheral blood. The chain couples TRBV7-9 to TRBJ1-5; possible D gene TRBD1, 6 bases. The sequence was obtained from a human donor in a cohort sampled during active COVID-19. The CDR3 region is CASTYDRNQPQHF. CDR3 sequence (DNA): TGTGCCAGCACCTACGACAGGAATCAGCCCCAGCATTTT.